Listed below are T cell receptor beta chains from one sample, sequenced in a study of CD8 T cells in ankylosing spondylitis. TCRdb independently ran MiXCR on the 5' RACE reads; one entry per CDR3 protein. The sample has tens of thousands of distinct CDR3 sequences; about 6% are singletons. Sequencing input: synovial fluid, either unsorted or a sorted T cell fraction (not recorded which). Every receptor here comes from a male donor with ankylosing spondylitis. Each CDR3 is given with its conserved first and last residue. Each record gives: CDR3 length, clone size, V gene, D gene, J gene, CDR3 protein, CDR3 DNA. D genes are given only for firm matches. Not all rows give a size; the values are once, few, many and, for expanded clones, a class.

len: 16; abundance: many; v_gene: TRBV3-1; d_gene: TRBD1; j_gene: TRBJ1-2; CDR3aa: CASSQYGTGINYGYTF; CDR3nt: TGTGCCAGCAGCCAGTATGGGACAGGAATAAACTATGGCTACACCTTC
len: 14; abundance: -; v_gene: TRBV19; d_gene: TRBD1; j_gene: TRBJ1-1; CDR3aa: CASSIGTENTEAFF; CDR3nt: TGTGCCAGTAGTATTGGGACAGAGAACACTGAAGCTTTCTTT
len: 13; abundance: -; v_gene: TRBV6-1; d_gene: -; j_gene: TRBJ2-2; CDR3aa: CASTPQETGELFF; CDR3nt: TGTGCCAGTACTCCGCAGGAGACCGGGGAGCTGTTTTTT
len: 16; abundance: many; v_gene: TRBV6-1; d_gene: TRBD2; j_gene: TRBJ2-1; CDR3aa: CASRTPSSGTYNEQFF; CDR3nt: TGTGCCAGCAGGACCCCGTCTAGCGGGACCTACAATGAGCAGTTCTTC
len: 15; abundance: -; v_gene: TRBV15; d_gene: TRBD2; j_gene: TRBJ2-3; CDR3aa: CATSPSGRALDTQYF; CDR3nt: TGTGCCACCAGCCCTAGCGGGAGGGCTCTAGATACGCAGTATTTT
len: 15; abundance: many; v_gene: TRBV5-1; d_gene: -; j_gene: TRBJ1-5; CDR3aa: CASSPEGRGGQPQHF; CDR3nt: TGCGCCAGCAGCCCAGAGGGTAGGGGTGGGCAGCCCCAGCATTTT
len: 15; abundance: few; v_gene: TRBV19; d_gene: TRBD2; j_gene: TRBJ2-1; CDR3aa: CASSSSGRAHNEQFF; CDR3nt: TGTGCCAGTAGTTCTAGCGGGAGGGCTCACAATGAGCAGTTCTTC
len: 13; abundance: many; v_gene: TRBV6-6; d_gene: -; j_gene: TRBJ2-7; CDR3aa: CASSYGGPYEQYF; CDR3nt: TGTGCCAGCAGTTACGGGGGCCCCTACGAGCAGTACTTC
len: 17; abundance: -; v_gene: TRBV21-1; d_gene: -; j_gene: TRBJ2-7; CDR3aa: CASSKVSASGSYHEQYF; CDR3nt: TGTGCCAGCAGCAAAGTGTCGGCTAGCGGGAGCTACCACGAGCAGTACTTC
len: 14; abundance: few; v_gene: TRBV5-8; d_gene: -; j_gene: TRBJ1-3; CDR3aa: CASSWARSGNTIYF; CDR3nt: TGTGCCAGCAGCTGGGCCCGCTCTGGAAACACCATATATTTT
len: 12; abundance: many; v_gene: TRBV6-6; d_gene: -; j_gene: TRBJ2-1; CDR3aa: CASSRHRDQAFF; CDR3nt: TGTGCCAGCAGCCGACACAGGGACCAAGCGTTCTTC
len: 12; abundance: few; v_gene: TRBV20-1; d_gene: -; j_gene: TRBJ2-5; CDR3aa: CSARPRQETQYF; CDR3nt: TGCAGTGCTAGACCCCGCCAAGAGACCCAGTACTTC
len: 11; abundance: many; v_gene: TRBV29-1; d_gene: -; j_gene: TRBJ2-5; CDR3aa: CSVEDAETQYF; CDR3nt: TGCAGCGTTGAAGATGCGGAGACCCAGTACTTC
len: 17; abundance: medium-sized; v_gene: TRBV4-1; d_gene: TRBD1; j_gene: TRBJ1-5; CDR3aa: CASSQDQRTGMGQPQHF; CDR3nt: TGCGCCAGCAGCCAAGATCAAAGGACAGGGATGGGGCAGCCCCAGCATTTT
len: 18; abundance: -; v_gene: TRBV6-2/TRBV6-3; d_gene: -; j_gene: TRBJ2-6; CDR3aa: CASSYSMRGRTGANVLTF; CDR3nt: TGTGCCAGCAGTTACTCGATGCGGGGACGGACTGGGGCCAACGTCCTGACTTTC
len: 14; abundance: -; v_gene: TRBV5-1; d_gene: TRBD2; j_gene: TRBJ2-1; CDR3aa: CASSTREVYNEQFF; CDR3nt: TGCGCCAGCAGCACGCGGGAGGTCTACAATGAGCAGTTCTTC
len: 15; abundance: many; v_gene: TRBV12-3/TRBV12-4; d_gene: -; j_gene: TRBJ2-2; CDR3aa: CASSFGGRSTGELFF; CDR3nt: TGTGCCAGCAGTTTCGGGGGTCGTAGCACCGGGGAGCTGTTTTTT
len: 12; abundance: many; v_gene: TRBV29-1; d_gene: -; j_gene: TRBJ1-1; CDR3aa: CSVDGGGTEAFF; CDR3nt: TGCAGCGTTGACGGGGGGGGGACTGAAGCTTTCTTT
len: 16; abundance: -; v_gene: TRBV11-2; d_gene: -; j_gene: TRBJ2-7; CDR3aa: CASSLITSRRVYEQYF; CDR3nt: TGTGCCAGCAGCTTAATTACCTCCCGCAGGGTGTACGAGCAGTACTTC
len: 16; abundance: -; v_gene: TRBV7-2; d_gene: -; j_gene: TRBJ2-7; CDR3aa: CASSYLGLRGSYEQYF; CDR3nt: TGTGCCAGCAGCTACCTCGGGCTCCGGGGTTCCTACGAGCAGTACTTC
len: 15; abundance: many; v_gene: TRBV12-3/TRBV12-4; d_gene: TRBD1; j_gene: TRBJ1-1; CDR3aa: CASSLEGQGDTEAFF; CDR3nt: TGTGCCAGCAGTTTAGAAGGACAGGGGGACACTGAAGCTTTCTTT
len: 15; abundance: few; v_gene: TRBV7-2; d_gene: -; j_gene: TRBJ1-1; CDR3aa: CASSLEPARNTEAFF; CDR3nt: TGTGCCAGCAGCTTAGAACCGGCTCGGAACACTGAAGCTTTCTTT
len: 16; abundance: many; v_gene: TRBV18; d_gene: TRBD1; j_gene: TRBJ1-5; CDR3aa: CASSPMGQSSNQPQHF; CDR3nt: TGTGCCAGCTCACCCATGGGACAGTCATCCAATCAGCCCCAGCATTTT
len: 15; abundance: -; v_gene: TRBV15; d_gene: -; j_gene: TRBJ2-7; CDR3aa: CATSRGPVAAYEQYF; CDR3nt: TGTGCCACCAGCAGAGGCCCTGTAGCGGCCTACGAGCAGTACTTC
len: 14; abundance: many; v_gene: TRBV28; d_gene: TRBD1; j_gene: TRBJ1-5; CDR3aa: CASNIDRETQPQHF; CDR3nt: TGTGCCAGCAATATCGACAGGGAAACTCAGCCCCAGCATTTT
len: 15; abundance: medium-sized; v_gene: TRBV7-2; d_gene: -; j_gene: TRBJ2-3; CDR3aa: CASRSRASGTDTQYF; CDR3nt: TGTGCCAGCAGGAGCCGGGCTAGCGGCACAGATACGCAGTATTTT
len: 15; abundance: many; v_gene: TRBV4-2; d_gene: TRBD2; j_gene: TRBJ2-7; CDR3aa: CASSLAGTNSYEQYF; CDR3nt: TGTGCCAGCAGCCTTGCCGGGACTAACAGCTACGAGCAGTACTTC
len: 14; abundance: -; v_gene: TRBV6-2/TRBV6-3; d_gene: -; j_gene: TRBJ2-3; CDR3aa: CASSRPWTTDTQYF; CDR3nt: TGTGCCAGCAGTCGCCCGTGGACCACAGATACGCAGTATTTT
len: 14; abundance: many; v_gene: TRBV12-3/TRBV12-4; d_gene: TRBD1; j_gene: TRBJ1-5; CDR3aa: CASSLGQFNQPQHF; CDR3nt: TGTGCCAGCAGCTTGGGACAGTTCAATCAGCCCCAGCATTTT
len: 14; abundance: -; v_gene: TRBV19; d_gene: -; j_gene: TRBJ1-5; CDR3aa: CASSMGQGNQPQHF; CDR3nt: TGTGCCAGTAGTATGGGGCAGGGCAATCAGCCCCAGCATTTT
len: 13; abundance: -; v_gene: TRBV7-3; d_gene: TRBD1; j_gene: TRBJ1-1; CDR3aa: CASSAYRDSEAFF; CDR3nt: TGTGCCAGCAGCGCCTACCGGGACAGTGAAGCTTTCTTT
len: 14; abundance: many; v_gene: TRBV25-1; d_gene: TRBD2; j_gene: TRBJ2-7; CDR3aa: CASSETAGGYEQYF; CDR3nt: TGTGCCAGCAGTGAAACAGCGGGAGGCTACGAGCAGTACTTC
len: 16; abundance: -; v_gene: TRBV28; d_gene: TRBD1; j_gene: TRBJ1-3; CDR3aa: CASSSMTGGRGNTIYF; CDR3nt: TGTGCCAGCAGTTCAATGACAGGGGGCCGTGGAAACACCATATATTTT
len: 15; abundance: -; v_gene: TRBV12-3/TRBV12-4; d_gene: -; j_gene: TRBJ2-5; CDR3aa: CASSLMNQGQETQYF; CDR3nt: TGTGCCAGCAGTTTAATGAACCAGGGGCAAGAGACCCAGTACTTC
len: 11; abundance: medium-sized; v_gene: TRBV7-9; d_gene: -; j_gene: TRBJ2-7; CDR3aa: CASSSREEQYF; CDR3nt: TGTGCCAGCAGCTCAAGAGAGGAGCAGTACTTC
len: 15; abundance: once; v_gene: TRBV11-2; d_gene: -; j_gene: TRBJ2-2; CDR3aa: CVSSWVLANTGELFF; CDR3nt: TGTGTCAGCAGCTGGGTTTTAGCAAACACCGGGGAGCTGTTTTTT
len: 15; abundance: many; v_gene: TRBV11-2; d_gene: TRBD2; j_gene: TRBJ2-7; CDR3aa: CASSRTSGSSYEQYF; CDR3nt: TGTGCCAGCAGCCGGACTAGCGGGAGCTCCTACGAGCAGTACTTC